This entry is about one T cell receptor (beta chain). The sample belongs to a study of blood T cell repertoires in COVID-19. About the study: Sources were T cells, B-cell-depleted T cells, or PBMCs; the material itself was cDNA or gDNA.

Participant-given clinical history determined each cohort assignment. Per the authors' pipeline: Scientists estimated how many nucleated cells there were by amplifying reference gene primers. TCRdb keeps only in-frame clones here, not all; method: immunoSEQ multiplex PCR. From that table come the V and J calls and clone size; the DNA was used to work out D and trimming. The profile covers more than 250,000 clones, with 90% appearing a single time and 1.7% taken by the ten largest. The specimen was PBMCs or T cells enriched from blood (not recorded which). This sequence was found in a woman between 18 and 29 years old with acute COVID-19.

DNA for the CDR3: TGTGCCAGCAGCGGACAGGGGCTGGGTGAAAAACTGTTTTTT. Its translation is CASSGQGLGEKLFF. This chain connects TRBV9 to TRBJ1-4; 8 bases fit TRBD1. This CDR3 region has 14 residues. V lost 3 bases, J lost 7 bases, and 5 bases stayed unmatched. The germline CDR1 and CDR2 sequences are SGDLS and YYNGEE.